The clone carrying this T cell receptor (beta chain) turned up a few times. Antigen unknown. The entry originates in a study of post-analysis software for immune sequencing data. Study-wide points: Controls showed lower frequencies than patients for five TRBV segments, and TRBV5-6, TRBV5-1 and TRBV20-1 were among these.

Unique molecular identifiers had been added to the TCR beta cDNA libraries. TCRdb re-called the PCR reads through MiXCR, storing one row per CDR3 protein. The sample has roughly 200,000 distinct CDR3 sequences; roughly 28% are singletons. CDR1 SQVTM and CDR2 ANQGSEA come from the germline V gene. The CDR3 has 14 amino acids. Trimming at V came to 2 bases and at J to 5 bases, leaving 4 bases not matched to a gene. This clonotype was sampled from a girl aged 2-17 years with multiple sclerosis. V is TRBV29-1 and J is TRBJ2-2; 8 nucleotides line up with TRBD1. The sample taken for sequencing was blood. This CDR3 reads CSVEQGARTGELFF. As DNA, the CDR3 is TGCAGCGTTGAACAGGGGGCGAGAACCGGGGAGCTGTTTTTT.